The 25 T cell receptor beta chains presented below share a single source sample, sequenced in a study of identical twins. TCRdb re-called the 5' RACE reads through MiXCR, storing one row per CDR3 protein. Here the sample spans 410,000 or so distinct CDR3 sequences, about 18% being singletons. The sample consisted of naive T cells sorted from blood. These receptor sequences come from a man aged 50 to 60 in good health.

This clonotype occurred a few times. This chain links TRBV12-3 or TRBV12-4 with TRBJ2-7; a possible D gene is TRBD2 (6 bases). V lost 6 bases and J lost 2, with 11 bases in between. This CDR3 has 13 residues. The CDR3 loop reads CASRTEGPYEQYF. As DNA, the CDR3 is TGTGCCAGCAGGACGGAGGGCCCCTACGAGCAGTACTTC.

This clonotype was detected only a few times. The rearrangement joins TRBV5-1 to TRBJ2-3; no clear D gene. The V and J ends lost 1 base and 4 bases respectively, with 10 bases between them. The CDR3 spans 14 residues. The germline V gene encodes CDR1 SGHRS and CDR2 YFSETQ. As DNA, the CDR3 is TGCGCCAGCAGCTTGCCCAGAAGCGCAGATACGCAGTATTTT. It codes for CASSLPRSADTQYF.

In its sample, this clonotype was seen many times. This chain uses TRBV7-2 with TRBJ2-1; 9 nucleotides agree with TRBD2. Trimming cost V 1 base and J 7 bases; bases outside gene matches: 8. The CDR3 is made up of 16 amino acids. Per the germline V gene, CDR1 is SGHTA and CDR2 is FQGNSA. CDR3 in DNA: TGTGCCAGCAGCTTAGTGGCCAGCGGGAGGCCAAATGAGCAGTTCTTC. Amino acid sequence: CASSLVASGRPNEQFF.

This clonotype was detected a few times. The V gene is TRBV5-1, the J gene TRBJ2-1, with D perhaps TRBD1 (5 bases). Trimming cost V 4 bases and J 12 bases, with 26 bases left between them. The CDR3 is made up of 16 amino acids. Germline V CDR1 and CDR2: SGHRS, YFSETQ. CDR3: CASSPSTVGIDVGQFF. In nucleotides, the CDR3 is TGCGCCAGCAGCCCCTCGACAGTTGGGATAGACGTCGGGCAGTTCTTC.

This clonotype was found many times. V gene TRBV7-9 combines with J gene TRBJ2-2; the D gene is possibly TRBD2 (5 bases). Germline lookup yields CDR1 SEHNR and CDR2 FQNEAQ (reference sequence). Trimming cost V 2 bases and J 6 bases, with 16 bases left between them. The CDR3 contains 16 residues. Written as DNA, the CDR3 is TGTGCCAGCAGCTTATTATTGGCGAGGAGGCCCGGGGAGCTGTTTTTT. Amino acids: CASSLLLARRPGELFF.

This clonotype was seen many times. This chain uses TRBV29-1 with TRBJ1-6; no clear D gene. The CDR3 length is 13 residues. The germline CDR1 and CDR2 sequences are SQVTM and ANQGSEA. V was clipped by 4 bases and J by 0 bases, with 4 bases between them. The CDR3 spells CSVGDSYNSPLHF. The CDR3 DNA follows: TGCAGCGTTGGGGACTCCTATAATTCACCCCTCCACTTT. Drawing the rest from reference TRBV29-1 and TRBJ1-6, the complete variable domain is SAVISQKPSRDICQRGTSLTIQCQVDSQVTMMFWYRQQPGQSLTLIATANQGSEATYESGFVIDKFPISRPNLTFSTLTVSNMSPEDSSIYLCSVGDSYNSPLHFGNGTRLTVT.

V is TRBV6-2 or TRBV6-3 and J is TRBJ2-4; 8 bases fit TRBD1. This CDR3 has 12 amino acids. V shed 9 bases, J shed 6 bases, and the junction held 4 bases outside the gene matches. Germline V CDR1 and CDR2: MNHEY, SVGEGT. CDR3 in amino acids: CASHDRGNIQYF. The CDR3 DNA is TGTGCCAGTCACGACAGGGGAAACATTCAGTACTTC.

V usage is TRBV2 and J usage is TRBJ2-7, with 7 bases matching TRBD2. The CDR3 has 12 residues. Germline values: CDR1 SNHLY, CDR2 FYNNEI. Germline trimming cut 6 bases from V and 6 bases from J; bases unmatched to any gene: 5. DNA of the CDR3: TGTGCCAGCAGAGAGACTAGCTCCGAGCAGTACTTC. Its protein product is CASRETSSEQYF.

CDR3 coding DNA: TGTGCCACGGCGGTAGGAGCGGGACGATCCTACGAGCAGTACTTC. As protein: CATAVGAGRSYEQYF. V gene TRBV15 combines with J gene TRBJ2-7, with TRBD2 matching 7 bases. This CDR3 contains 15 residues. The V and J ends lost 9 bases and 1 base, in that order; junction bases with no gene match: 12. The V gene's germline CDR1 is LNHNV and CDR2 YYDKDF (reference sequence).

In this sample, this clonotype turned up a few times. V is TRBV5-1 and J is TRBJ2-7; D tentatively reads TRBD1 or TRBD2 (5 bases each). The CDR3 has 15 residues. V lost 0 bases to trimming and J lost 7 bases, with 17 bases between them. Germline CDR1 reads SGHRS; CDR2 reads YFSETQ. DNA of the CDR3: TGCGCCAGCAGCTTGGGATTGGGACGGCCTGAGGAGCAGTACTTC. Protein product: CASSLGLGRPEEQYF.

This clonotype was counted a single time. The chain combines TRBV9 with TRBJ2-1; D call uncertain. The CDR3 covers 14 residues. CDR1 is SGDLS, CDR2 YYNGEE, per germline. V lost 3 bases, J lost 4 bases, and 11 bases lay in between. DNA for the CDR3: TGTGCCAGCAGCGCTAGAGGACCTTACAATGAGCAGTTCTTC. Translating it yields CASSARGPYNEQFF. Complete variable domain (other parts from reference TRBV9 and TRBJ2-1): DSGVTQTPKHLITATGQRVTLRCSPRSGDLSVYWYQQSLDQGLQFLIQYYNGEERAKGNILERFSAQQFPDLHSELNLSSLELGDSALYFCASSARGPYNEQFFGPGTRLTVL.

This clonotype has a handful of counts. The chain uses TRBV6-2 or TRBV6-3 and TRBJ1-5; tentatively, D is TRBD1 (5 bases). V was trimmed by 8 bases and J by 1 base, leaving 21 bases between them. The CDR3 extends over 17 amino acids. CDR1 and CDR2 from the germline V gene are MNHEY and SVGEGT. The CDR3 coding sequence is TGTGCCAGCGGACCTGGGGGAGTTGGCAGGAGCAATCAGCCCCAGCATTTT. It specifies CASGPGGVGRSNQPQHF.

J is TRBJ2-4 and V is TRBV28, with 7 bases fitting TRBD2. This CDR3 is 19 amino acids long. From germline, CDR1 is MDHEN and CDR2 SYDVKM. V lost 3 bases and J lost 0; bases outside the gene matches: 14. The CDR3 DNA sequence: TGTGCCAGCAGTTTCGTGGCGGCAGATACTAGCGTAGCCAAAAACATTCAGTACTTC. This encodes CASSFVAADTSVAKNIQYF. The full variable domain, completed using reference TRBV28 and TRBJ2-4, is DVKVTQSSRYLVKRTGEKVFLECVQDMDHENMFWYRQDPGLGLRLIYFSYDVKMKEKGDIPEGYSVSREKKERFSLILESASTNQTSMYLCASSFVAADTSVAKNIQYFGAGTRLSVL.

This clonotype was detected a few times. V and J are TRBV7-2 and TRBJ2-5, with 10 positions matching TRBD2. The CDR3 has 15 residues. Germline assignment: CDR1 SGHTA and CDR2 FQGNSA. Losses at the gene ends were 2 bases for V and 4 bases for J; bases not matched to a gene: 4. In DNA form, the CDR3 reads TGTGCCAGCAGCTTAAGCGGGGGGGCTTCAGAGACCCAGTACTTC. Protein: CASSLSGGASETQYF.

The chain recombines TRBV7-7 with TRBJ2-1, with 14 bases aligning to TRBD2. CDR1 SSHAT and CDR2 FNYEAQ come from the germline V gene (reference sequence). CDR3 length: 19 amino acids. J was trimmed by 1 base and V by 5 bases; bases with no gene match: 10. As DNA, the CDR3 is TGTGCCAGCAGCCCGGGGCTGTGGACTAGCGGGGGGTCCTACAATGAGCAGTTCTTC. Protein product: CASSPGLWTSGGSYNEQFF.

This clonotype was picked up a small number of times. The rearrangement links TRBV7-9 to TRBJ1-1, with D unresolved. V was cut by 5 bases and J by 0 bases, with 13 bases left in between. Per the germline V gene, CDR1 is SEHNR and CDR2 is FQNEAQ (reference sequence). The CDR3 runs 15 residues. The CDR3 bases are TGTGCCAGCAGCCGACTAGGCCGGATGAACACTGAAGCTTTCTTT. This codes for CASSRLGRMNTEAFF.

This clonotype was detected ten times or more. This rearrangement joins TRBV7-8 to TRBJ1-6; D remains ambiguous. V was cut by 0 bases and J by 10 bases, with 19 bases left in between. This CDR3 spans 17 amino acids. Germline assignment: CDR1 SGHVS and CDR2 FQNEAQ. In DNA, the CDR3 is TGTGCCAGCAGCTTAGCGAGGGCGGGGAGGGTTGGATCACCCCTCCACTTT. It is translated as CASSLARAGRVGSPLHF.

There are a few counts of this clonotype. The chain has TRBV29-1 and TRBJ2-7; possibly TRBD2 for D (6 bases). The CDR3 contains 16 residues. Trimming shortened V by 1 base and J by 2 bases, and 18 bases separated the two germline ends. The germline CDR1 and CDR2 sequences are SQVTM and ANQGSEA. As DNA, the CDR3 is TGCAGCGTTGAAGCCTTGCTGAATAGCGGCACCTACGAGCAGTACTTC. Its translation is CSVEALLNSGTYEQYF.

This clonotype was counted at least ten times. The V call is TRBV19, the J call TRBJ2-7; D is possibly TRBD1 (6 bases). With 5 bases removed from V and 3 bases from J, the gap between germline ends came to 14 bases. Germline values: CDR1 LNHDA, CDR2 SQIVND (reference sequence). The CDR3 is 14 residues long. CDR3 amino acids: CASSSPGHSYEQYF. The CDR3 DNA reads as TGTGCCAGTAGTTCACCGGGACATAGCTACGAGCAGTACTTC. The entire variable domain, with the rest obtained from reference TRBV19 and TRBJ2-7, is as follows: DGGITQSPKYLFRKEGQNVTLSCEQNLNHDAMYWYRQDPGQGLRLIYYSQIVNDFQKGDIAEGYSVSREKKESFPLTVTSAQKNPTAFYLCASSSPGHSYEQYFGPGTRLTVT.

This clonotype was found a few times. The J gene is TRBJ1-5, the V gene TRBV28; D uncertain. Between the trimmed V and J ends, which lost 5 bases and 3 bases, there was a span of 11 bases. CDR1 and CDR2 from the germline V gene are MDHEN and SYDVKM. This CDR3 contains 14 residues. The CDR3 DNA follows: TGTGCCAGCAGTCGGATGGGGTACAATCAGCCCCAGCATTTT. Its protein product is CASSRMGYNQPQHF.

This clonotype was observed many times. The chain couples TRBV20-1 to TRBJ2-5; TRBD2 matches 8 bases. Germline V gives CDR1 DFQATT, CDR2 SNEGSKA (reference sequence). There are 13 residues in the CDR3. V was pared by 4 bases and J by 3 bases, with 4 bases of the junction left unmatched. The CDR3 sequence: CSATRGGEETQYF. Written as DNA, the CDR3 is TGCAGTGCTACTCGGGGGGGCGAAGAGACCCAGTACTTC.

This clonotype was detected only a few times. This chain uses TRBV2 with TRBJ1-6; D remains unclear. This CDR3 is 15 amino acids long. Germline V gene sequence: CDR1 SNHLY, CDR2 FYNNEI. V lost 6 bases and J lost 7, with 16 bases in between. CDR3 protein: CASSETNTKNSPLHF. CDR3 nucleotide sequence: TGTGCCAGCAGCGAAACAAATACGAAGAATTCACCCCTCCACTTT.

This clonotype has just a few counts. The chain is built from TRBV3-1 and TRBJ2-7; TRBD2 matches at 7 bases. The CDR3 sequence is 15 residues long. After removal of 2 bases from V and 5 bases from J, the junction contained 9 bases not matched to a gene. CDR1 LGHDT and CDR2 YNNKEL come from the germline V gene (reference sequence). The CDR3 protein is CASSQMMGGPNEQYF. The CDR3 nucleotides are TGTGCCAGCAGCCAAATGATGGGAGGGCCAAACGAGCAGTACTTC.

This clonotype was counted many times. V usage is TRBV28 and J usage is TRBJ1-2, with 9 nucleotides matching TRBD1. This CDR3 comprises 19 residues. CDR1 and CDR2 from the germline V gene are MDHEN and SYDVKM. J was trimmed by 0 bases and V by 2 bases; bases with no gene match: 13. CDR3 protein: CASSLNPNRGRRANYGYTF. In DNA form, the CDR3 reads TGTGCCAGCAGTTTAAACCCCAACAGGGGGCGCCGGGCTAACTATGGCTACACCTTC.

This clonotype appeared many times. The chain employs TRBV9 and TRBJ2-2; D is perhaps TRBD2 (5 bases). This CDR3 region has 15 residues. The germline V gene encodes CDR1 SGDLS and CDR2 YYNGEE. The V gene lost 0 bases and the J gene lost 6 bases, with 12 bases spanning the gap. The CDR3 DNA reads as TGTGCCAGCAGCGTAGCGGACTCCGGGTCCGGGGAGCTGTTTTTT. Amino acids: CASSVADSGSGELFF.